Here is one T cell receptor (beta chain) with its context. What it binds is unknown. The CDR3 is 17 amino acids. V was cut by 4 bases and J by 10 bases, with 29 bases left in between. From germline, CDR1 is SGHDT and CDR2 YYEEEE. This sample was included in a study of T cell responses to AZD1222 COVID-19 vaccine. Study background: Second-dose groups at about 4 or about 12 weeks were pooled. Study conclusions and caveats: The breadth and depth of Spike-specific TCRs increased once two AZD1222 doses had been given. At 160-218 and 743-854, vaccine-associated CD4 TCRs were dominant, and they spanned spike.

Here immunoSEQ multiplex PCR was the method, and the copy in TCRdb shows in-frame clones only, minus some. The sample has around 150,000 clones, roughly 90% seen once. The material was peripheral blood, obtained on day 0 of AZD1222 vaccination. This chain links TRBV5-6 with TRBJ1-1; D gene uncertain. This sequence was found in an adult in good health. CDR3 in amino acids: CASSEGSDPEVSDGAFF. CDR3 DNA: TGTGCCAGCAGCGAAGGTTCGGACCCAGAAGTTTCCGACGGAGCTTTCTTT.